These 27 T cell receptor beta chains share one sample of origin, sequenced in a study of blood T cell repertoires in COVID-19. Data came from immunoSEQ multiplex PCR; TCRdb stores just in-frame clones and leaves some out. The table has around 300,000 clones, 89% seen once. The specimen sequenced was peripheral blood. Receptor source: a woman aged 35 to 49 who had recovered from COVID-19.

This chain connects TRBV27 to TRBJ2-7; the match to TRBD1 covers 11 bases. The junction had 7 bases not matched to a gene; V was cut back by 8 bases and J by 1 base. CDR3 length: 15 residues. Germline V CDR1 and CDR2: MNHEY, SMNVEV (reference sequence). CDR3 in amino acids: CASGIGTGGSYEQYF. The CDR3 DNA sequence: TGTGCCAGCGGAATAGGGACAGGGGGTTCCTACGAGCAGTACTTC.

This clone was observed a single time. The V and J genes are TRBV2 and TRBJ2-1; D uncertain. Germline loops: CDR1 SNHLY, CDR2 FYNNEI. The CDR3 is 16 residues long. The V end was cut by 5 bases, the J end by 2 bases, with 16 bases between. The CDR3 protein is CASSKWAHNTYNEQFF. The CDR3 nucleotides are TGTGCCAGCAGTAAGTGGGCGCATAACACCTACAATGAGCAGTTCTTC.

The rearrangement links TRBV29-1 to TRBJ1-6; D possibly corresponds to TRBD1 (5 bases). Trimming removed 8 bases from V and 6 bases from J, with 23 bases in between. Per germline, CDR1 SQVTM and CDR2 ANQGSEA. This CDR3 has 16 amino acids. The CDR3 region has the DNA TGCAGCCCTACCTCAGCGGGGGTAGTAGTTAATTCACCCCTCCACTTT. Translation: CSPTSAGVVVNSPLHF.

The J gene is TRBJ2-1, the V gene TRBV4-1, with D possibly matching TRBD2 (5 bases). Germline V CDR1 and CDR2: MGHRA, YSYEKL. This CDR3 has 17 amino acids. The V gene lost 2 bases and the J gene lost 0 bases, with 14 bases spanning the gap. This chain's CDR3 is CASSQSVSGSSYNEQFF. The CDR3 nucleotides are TGCGCCAGCAGCCAAAGTGTAAGCGGTAGCTCCTACAATGAGCAGTTCTTC.

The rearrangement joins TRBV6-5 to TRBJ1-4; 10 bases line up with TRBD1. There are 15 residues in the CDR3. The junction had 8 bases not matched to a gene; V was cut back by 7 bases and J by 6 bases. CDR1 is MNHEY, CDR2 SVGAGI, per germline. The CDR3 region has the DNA TGTGCCAGCACCACACAGGGGACAGGGGATGAAAAACTGTTTTTT. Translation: CASTTQGTGDEKLFF.

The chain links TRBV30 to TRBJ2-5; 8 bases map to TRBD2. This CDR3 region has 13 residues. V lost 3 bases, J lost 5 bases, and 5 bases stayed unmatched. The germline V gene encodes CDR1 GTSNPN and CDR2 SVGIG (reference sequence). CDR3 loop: CAWSVSGSETQYF. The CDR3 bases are TGTGCCTGGAGCGTAAGCGGGAGTGAGACCCAGTACTTC. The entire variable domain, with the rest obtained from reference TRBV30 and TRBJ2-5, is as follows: SQTIHQWPATLVQPVGSPLSLECTVEGTSNPNLYWYRQAAGRGLQLLFYSVGIGQISSEVPQNLSASRPQDRQFILSSKKLLLSDSGFYLCAWSVSGSETQYFGPGTRLLVL.

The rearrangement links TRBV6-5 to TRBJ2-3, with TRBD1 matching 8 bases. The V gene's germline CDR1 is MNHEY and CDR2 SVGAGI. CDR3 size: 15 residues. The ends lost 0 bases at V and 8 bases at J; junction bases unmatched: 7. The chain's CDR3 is CASSYSTGGGGTQYF. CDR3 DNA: TGTGCCAGCAGTTACTCTACAGGGGGAGGTGGTACGCAGTATTTT.

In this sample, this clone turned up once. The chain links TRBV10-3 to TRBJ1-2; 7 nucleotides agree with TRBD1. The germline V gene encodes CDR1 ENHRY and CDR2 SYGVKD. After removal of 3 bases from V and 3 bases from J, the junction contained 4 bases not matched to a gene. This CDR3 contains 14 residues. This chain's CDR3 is CAISDAGQYYGYTF. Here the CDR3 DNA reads TGTGCCATCAGTGACGCGGGACAGTACTATGGCTACACCTTC.

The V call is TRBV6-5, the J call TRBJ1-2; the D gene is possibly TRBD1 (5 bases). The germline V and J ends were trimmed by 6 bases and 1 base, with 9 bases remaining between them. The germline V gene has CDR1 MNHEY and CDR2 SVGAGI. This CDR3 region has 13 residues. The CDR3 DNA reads TGTGCCAGCAGCACGGGGGTTAACTATGGCTACACCTTC. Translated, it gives CASSTGVNYGYTF.

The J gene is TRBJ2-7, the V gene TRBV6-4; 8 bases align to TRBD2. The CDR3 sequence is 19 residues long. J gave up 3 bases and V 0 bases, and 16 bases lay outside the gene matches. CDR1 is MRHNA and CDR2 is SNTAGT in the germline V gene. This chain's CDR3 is CASSDSGQGGLADDYEQYF. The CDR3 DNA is TGTGCCAGCAGTGACTCAGGGCAGGGTGGACTAGCAGACGACTACGAGCAGTACTTC.

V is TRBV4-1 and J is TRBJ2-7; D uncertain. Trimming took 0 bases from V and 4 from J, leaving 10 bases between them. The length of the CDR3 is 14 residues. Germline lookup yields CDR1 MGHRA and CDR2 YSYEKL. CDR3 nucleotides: TGCGCCAGCAGCCAAGAGACAAGCCCTTACGAGCAGTACTTC. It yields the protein CASSQETSPYEQYF.

CDR3 loop: CASSLGQTNQPQHF. CDR3 in DNA: TGTGCCAGCAGCCTGGGACAGACCAATCAGCCCCAGCATTTT. The gene calls are TRBV6-5 and TRBJ1-5, with 7 bases aligning to TRBD1. V shed 6 bases, J shed 3 bases, and the junction held 5 bases outside the gene matches. The germline V gene encodes CDR1 MNHEY and CDR2 SVGAGI. The CDR3 has 14 amino acids.

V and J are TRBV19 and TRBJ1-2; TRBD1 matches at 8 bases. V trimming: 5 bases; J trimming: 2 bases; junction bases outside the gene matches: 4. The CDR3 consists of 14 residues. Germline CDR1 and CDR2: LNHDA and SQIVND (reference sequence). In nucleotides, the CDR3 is TGTGCCAGTAGTGGCCGGGACAGGAACTATGGCTACACCTTC. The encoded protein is CASSGRDRNYGYTF.

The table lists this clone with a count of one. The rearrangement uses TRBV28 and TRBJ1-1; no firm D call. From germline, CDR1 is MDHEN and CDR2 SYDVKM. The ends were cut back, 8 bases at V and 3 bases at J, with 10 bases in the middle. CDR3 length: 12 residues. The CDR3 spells CASGSSHTEAFF. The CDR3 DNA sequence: TGTGCCAGCGGTTCCTCTCACACTGAAGCTTTCTTT.

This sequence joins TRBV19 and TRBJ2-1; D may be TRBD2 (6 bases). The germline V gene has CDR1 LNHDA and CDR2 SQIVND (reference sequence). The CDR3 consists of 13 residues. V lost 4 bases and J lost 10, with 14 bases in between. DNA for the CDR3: TGTGCCAGTAGTACCTCAGGACTACTAGAGCAGTTCTTC. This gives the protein CASSTSGLLEQFF.

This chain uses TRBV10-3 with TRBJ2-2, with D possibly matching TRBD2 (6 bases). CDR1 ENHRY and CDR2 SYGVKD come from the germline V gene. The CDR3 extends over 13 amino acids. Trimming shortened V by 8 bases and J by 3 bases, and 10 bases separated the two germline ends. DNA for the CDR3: TGTGCCATCCGGGACTCTGACACCGGGGAGCTGTTTTTT. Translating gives CAIRDSDTGELFF.

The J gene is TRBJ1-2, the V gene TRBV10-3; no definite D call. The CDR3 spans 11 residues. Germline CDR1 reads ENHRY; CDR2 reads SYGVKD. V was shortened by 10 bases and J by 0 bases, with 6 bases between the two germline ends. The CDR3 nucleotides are TGTGCCACCGAGGCTAACTATGGCTACACCTTC. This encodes CATEANYGYTF.

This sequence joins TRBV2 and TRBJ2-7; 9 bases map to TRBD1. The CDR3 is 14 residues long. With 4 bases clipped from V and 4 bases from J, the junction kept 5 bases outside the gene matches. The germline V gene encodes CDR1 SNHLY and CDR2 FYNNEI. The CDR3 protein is CASSGRTGDYEQYF. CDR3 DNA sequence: TGTGCCAGCAGTGGTAGGACAGGGGATTACGAGCAGTACTTC.

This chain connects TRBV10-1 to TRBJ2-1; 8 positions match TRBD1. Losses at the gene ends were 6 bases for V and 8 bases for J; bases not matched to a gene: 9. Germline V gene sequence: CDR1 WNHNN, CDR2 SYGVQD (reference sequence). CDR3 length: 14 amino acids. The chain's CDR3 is CASSDSQGAHEQFF. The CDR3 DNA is TGCGCCAGCAGCGATTCCCAGGGGGCACATGAGCAGTTCTTC.

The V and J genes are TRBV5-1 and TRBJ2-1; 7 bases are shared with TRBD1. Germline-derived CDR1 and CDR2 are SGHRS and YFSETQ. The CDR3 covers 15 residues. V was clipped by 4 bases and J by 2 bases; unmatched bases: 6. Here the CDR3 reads CASSPLTGAYNEQFF. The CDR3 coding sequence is TGCGCCAGCAGCCCCTTAACAGGGGCCTACAATGAGCAGTTCTTC.

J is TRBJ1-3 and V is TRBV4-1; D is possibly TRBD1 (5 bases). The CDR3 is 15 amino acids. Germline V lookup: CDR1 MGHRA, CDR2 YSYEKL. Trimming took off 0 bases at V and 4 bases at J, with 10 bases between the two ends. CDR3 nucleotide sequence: TGCGCCAGCAGCCAAGATCGTCAGGGAGGAAACACCATATATTTT. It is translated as CASSQDRQGGNTIYF.

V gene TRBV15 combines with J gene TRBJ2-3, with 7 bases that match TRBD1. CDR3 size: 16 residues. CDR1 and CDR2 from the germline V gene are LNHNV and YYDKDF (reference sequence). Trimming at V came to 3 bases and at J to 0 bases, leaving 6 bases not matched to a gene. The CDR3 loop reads CATSRYRGQSTDTQYF. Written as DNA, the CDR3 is TGTGCCACCAGCAGGTACAGGGGCCAGAGCACAGATACGCAGTATTTT.

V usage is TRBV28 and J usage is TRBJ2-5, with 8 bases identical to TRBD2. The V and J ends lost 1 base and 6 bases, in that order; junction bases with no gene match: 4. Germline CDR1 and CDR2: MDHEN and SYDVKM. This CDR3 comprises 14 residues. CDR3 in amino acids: CASSLSASGQTQYF. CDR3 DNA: TGTGCCAGCAGTTTATCTGCTAGCGGGCAGACCCAGTACTTC.

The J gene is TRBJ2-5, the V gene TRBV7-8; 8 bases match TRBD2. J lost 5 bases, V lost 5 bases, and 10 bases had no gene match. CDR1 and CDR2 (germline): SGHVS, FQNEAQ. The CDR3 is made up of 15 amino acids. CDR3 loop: CASSPTSGGVETQYF. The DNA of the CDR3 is TGTGCCAGCAGCCCCACATCGGGGGGGGTTGAGACCCAGTACTTC.

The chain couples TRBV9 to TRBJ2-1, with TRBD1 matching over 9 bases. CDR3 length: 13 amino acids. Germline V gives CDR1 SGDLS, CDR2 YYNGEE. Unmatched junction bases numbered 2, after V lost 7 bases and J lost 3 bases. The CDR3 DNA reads TGTGCCAGCGGGACAGGGTACTACAATGAGCAGTTCTTC. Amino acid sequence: CASGTGYYNEQFF.

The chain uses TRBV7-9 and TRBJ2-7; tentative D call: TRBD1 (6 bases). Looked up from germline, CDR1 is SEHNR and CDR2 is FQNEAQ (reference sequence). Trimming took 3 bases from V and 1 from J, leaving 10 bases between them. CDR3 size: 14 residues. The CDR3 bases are TGTGCCAGCAGCTTCCCCGGACAGTCCTACGAGCAGTACTTC. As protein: CASSFPGQSYEQYF. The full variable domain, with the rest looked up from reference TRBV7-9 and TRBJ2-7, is DTGVSQNPRHKITKRGQNVTFRCDPISEHNRLYWYRQTLGQGPEFLTYFQNEAQLEKSRLLSDRFSAERPKGSFSTLEIQRTEQGDSAMYLCASSFPGQSYEQYFGPGTRLTVT.

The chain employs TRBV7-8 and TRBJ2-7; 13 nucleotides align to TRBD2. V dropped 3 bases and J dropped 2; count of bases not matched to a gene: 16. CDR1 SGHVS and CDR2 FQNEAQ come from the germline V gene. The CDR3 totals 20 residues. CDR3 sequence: CASSLVFSGGLAGETYEQYF. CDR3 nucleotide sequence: TGTGCCAGCAGCTTGGTTTTTAGCGGTGGACTAGCGGGAGAAACCTACGAGCAGTACTTC.